This TCR beta chain appears in the sequencing data of a study of T cell responses to AZD1222 COVID-19 vaccine. As for the study in general: Whether given at about 4 or about 12 weeks, second doses were pooled.

Regarding the study as a whole: The span of vaccine-associated CD4 TCRs extended across spike, with dominance at 160-218 and 743-854. There were mostly white British donors and more females than males, and clonal diversity was possibly underestimated.

The V end was cut by 10 bases, the J end by 7 bases, with 6 bases between. Germline CDR1 reads KGHDR; CDR2 reads SFDVKD. This CDR3 has 9 amino acids. Here immunoSEQ multiplex PCR was the method, and the copy in TCRdb shows in-frame clones only, minus some. The sample has some 86,000 clones, about 78% seen once; the top ten hold 20% to 25%. With regard to this clone: The antigen remains undetermined.

The sample was peripheral blood, taken on day 0 of AZD1222 vaccination. This TCR was recovered from an adult in good health. V usage is TRBV24-1 and J usage is TRBJ1-1; D unresolved. The DNA for the CDR3 is TGTGCCACACTCGTTGAAGCTTTCTTT. This codes for CATLVEAFF.